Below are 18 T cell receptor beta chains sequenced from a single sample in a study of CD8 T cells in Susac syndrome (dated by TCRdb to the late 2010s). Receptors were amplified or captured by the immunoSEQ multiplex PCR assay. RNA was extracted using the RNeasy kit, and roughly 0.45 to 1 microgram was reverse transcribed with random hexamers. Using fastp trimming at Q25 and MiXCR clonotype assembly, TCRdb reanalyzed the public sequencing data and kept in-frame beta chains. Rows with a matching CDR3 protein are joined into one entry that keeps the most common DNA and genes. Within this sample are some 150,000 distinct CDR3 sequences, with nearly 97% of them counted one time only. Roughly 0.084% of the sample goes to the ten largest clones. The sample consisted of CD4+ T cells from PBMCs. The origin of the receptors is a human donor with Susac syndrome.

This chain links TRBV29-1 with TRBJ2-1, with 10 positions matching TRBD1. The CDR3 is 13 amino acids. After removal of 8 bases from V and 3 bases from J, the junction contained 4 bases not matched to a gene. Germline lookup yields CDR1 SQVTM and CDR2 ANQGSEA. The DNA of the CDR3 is TGCAGCATCCGGGACAGGGGCTACAATGAGCAGTTCTTC. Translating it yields CSIRDRGYNEQFF.

The CDR3 is CASSSRPGWTEAFF. The CDR3 nucleotides read TGCGCCAGCAGCTCCCGCCCAGGGTGGACTGAAGCTTTCTTT. This chain uses TRBV5-1 with TRBJ1-1, with a weak D call TRBD1 (5 bases). Germline V gives CDR1 SGHRS, CDR2 YFSETQ. The V and J ends lost 3 bases and 5 bases respectively, with 14 bases between them. This CDR3 is 14 amino acids long.

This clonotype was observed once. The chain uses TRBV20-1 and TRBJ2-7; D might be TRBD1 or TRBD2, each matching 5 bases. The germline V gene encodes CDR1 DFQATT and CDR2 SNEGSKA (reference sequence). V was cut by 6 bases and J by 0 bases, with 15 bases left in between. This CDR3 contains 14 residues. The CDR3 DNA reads TGCAGTGCCAACCGACCGGGGCCCTCCTACGAGCAGTACTTC. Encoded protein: CSANRPGPSYEQYF.

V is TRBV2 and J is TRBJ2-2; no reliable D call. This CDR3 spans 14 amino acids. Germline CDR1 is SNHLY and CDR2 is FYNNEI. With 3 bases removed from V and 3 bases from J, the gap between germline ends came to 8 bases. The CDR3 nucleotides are TGTGCCAGCAGTGAGGCTAGTTACACCGGGGAGCTGTTTTTT. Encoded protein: CASSEASYTGELFF.

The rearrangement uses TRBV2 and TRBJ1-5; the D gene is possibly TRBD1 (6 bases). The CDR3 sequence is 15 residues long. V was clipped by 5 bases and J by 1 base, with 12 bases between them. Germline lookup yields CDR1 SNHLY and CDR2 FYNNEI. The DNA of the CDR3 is TGTGCCAGCAGTCCCCGGGACATAAGCAATCAGCCCCAGCATTTT. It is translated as CASSPRDISNQPQHF.

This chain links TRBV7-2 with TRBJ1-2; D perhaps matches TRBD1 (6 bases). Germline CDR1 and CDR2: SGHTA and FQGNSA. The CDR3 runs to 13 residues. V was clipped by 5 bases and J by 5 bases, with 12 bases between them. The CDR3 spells CASSTRGPYGYTF. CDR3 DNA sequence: TGTGCCAGCAGCACCAGGGGCCCATATGGCTACACCTTC.

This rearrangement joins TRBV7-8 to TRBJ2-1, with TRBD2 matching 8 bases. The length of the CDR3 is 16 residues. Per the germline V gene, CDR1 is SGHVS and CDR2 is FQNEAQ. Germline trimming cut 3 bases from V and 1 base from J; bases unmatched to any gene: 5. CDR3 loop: CASSLKSGGSYNEQFF. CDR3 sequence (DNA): TGTGCCAGCAGCTTGAAAAGCGGGGGATCCTACAATGAGCAGTTCTTC.

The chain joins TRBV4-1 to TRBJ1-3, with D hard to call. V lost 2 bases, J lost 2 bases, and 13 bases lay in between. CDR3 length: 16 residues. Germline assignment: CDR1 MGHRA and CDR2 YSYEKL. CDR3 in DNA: TGCGCCAGCAGCCAACTGCCCATGAGGACTGGAAACACCATATATTTT. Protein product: CASSQLPMRTGNTIYF.

The CDR3 DNA sequence: TGTGCCAGCACCGAGGAAAGGTCGGGGCCCCAGCATTTT. Residues: CASTEERSGPQHF. V gene TRBV2 combines with J gene TRBJ1-5; no clear D gene. Germline CDR1 reads SNHLY; CDR2 reads FYNNEI. V was pared by 7 bases and J by 9 bases, with 16 bases between. The CDR3 runs 13 residues.

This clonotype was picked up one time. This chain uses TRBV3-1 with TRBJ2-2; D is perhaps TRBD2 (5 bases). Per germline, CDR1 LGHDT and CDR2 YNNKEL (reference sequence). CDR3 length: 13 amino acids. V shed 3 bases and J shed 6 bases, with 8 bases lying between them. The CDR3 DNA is TGTGCCAGCAGCCATATCGGGGCCGGGGAGCTGTTTTTT. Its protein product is CASSHIGAGELFF.

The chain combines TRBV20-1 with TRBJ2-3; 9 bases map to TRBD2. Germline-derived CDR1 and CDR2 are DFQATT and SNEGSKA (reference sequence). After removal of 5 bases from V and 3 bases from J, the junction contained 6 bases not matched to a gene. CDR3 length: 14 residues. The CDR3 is CSAVSGSWTDTQYF. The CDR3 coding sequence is TGCAGTGCTGTTAGCGGGAGTTGGACAGATACGCAGTATTTT.

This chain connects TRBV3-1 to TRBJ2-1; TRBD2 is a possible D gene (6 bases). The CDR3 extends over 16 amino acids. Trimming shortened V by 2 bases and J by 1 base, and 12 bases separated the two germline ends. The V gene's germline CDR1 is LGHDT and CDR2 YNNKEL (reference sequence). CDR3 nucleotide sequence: TGTGCCAGCAGCCAAAATCCCGGGGGTTCCTACAATGAGCAGTTCTTC. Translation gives CASSQNPGGSYNEQFF.

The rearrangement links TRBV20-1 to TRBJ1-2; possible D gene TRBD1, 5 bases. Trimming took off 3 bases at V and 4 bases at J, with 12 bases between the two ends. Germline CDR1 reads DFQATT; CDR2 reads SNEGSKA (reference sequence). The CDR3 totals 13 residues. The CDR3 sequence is CSARMNRSYGYTF. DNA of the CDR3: TGCAGTGCTAGGATGAACAGGAGCTATGGCTACACCTTC.

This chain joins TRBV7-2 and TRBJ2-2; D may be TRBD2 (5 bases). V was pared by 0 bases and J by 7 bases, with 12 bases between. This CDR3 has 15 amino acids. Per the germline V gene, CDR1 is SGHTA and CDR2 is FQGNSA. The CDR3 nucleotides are TGTGCCAGCAGCTTAGCGTACGGGGTCGACGGGGAGCTGTTTTTT. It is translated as CASSLAYGVDGELFF.

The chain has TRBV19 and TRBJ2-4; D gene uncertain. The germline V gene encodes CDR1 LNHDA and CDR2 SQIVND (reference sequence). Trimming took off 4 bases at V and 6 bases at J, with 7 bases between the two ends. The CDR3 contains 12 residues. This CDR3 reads CASSTPLNIQYF. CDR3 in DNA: TGTGCCAGTAGTACCCCTTTAAACATTCAGTACTTC.

The CDR3 is CASSQGPQPQHF. The CDR3 coding sequence is TGTGCCAGCAGCCAAGGTCCCCAGCCCCAGCATTTT. The V call is TRBV14, the J call TRBJ1-5; no clear D. Trimming shortened V by 1 base and J by 7 bases, and 5 bases separated the two germline ends. Germline values: CDR1 SGHDN, CDR2 FVKESK. The CDR3 has 12 amino acids.

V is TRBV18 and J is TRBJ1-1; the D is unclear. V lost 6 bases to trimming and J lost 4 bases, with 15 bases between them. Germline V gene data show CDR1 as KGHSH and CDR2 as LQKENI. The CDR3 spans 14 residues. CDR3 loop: CASSHSEGITEAFF. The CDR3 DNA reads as TGTGCCAGCTCGCATTCAGAGGGAATCACTGAAGCTTTCTTT.

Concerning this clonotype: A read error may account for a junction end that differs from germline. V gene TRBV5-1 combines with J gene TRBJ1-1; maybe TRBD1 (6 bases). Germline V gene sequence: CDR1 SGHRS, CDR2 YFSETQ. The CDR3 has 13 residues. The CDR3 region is CASSLDIHRDRRF. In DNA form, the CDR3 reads TGCGCCAGCAGCTTGGACATCCACAGGGACCGCCGGTTT.